Shown below are 28 T cell receptor beta chains from a single sample sequenced in a study of CD8+CD57+ T cells in acquired aplastic anemia. Genomic DNA provided the template from which TCR beta VDJ and CDR3 profiles were obtained. Each CDR3 protein gets one entry after TCRdb re-called the reads with MiXCR. The table includes roughly 200,000 distinct CDR3 sequences, more than 60% detected once. Sequenced patients had shown CD8+CD57+ cell expansion by flow cytometry. Sequenced material: sorted CD4+, CD8+, or CD8+CD57+ T cells (not recorded which) from PBMCs. These receptors were collected from a human donor with aplastic anemia.

The chain has TRBV20-1 and TRBJ2-7; 8 nucleotides line up with TRBD1. The CDR3 is 12 residues long. V shed 4 bases, J shed 3 bases, and the junction held 2 bases outside the gene matches. Germline CDR1 is DFQATT and CDR2 is SNEGSKA (reference sequence). This CDR3 reads CSAKTGVYEQYF. The DNA of the CDR3 is TGCAGTGCTAAGACAGGGGTCTACGAGCAGTACTTC.

This clonotype was seen more than once but under ten times. The chain employs TRBV19 and TRBJ2-4; D gene unclear. The germline V gene encodes CDR1 LNHDA and CDR2 SQIVND (reference sequence). Trimming stripped 1 base from V and 4 bases from J, with 8 bases between. The CDR3 has 14 amino acids. The CDR3 reads CASSIASGKNIQYF. The CDR3, as DNA: TGTGCCAGTAGTATAGCGAGTGGGAAAAACATTCAGTACTTC.

The V gene is TRBV5-1, the J gene TRBJ2-5, with 9 bases lining up with TRBD2. Germline V lookup: CDR1 SGHRS, CDR2 YFSETQ. J lost 5 bases, V lost 4 bases, and 12 bases had no gene match. This CDR3 spans 16 amino acids. DNA of the CDR3: TGCGCCAGCAGCCCCAGAATGGCGGGGGGGCGGGAGACCCAGTACTTC. It encodes CASSPRMAGGRETQYF.

Comments on this clonotype: Being one base from a much bigger clone, this may be a read error. The conserved phenylalanine or tryptophan is not found at the CDR3 terminus, so this likely reflects a read error. The rearrangement uses TRBV5-6 and TRBJ1-4, with a possible D match to TRBD1 (6 bases). Germline V gene data show CDR1 as SGHDT and CDR2 as YYEEEE. Trimming cost V 4 bases and J 2 bases, with 18 bases left between them. This CDR3 is 17 amino acids long. The CDR3 is CASSIRAGASTNEKLFS. CDR3 nucleotides: TGTGCCAGCAGCATTCGTGCGGGGGCGAGTACTAATGAAAAACTGTTTTCT.

The rearrangement joins TRBV7-8 to TRBJ1-4; 8 nucleotides agree with TRBD1. V was clipped by 6 bases and J by 4 bases; unmatched bases: 10. Germline CDR1 SGHVS, CDR2 FQNEAQ. This CDR3 has 16 amino acids. Written as DNA, the CDR3 is TGTGCCAGCAGATCCCTAGGACAGGGCGGTAATGAAAAACTGTTTTTT. It yields the protein CASRSLGQGGNEKLFF.

This clonotype was recorded many times. V and J are TRBV19 and TRBJ2-6; D unclear. Trimming left V 5 bases short and J 2 bases short, with 16 bases between. Looked up from germline, CDR1 is LNHDA and CDR2 is SQIVND (reference sequence). The CDR3 sequence is 17 residues long. CDR3 sequence: CASSAPRGKAGANVLTF. CDR3 nucleotide sequence: TGTGCCAGTAGTGCGCCACGAGGAAAGGCTGGGGCCAACGTCCTGACTTTC.

The rearrangement uses TRBV28 and TRBJ2-7; TRBD1 aligns across 7 bases. The CDR3 is 12 amino acids. Germline V CDR1 and CDR2: MDHEN, SYDVKM. After removal of 8 bases from V and 4 bases from J, the junction contained 5 bases not matched to a gene. In DNA, the CDR3 is TGTGCCAGCGAGGGGGCTGGGTACGAGCAGTACTTC. It codes for CASEGAGYEQYF.

The rearrangement joins TRBV20-1 to TRBJ2-5; 9 nucleotides align to TRBD2. The CDR3 sequence is 13 residues long. The junction had 11 bases not matched to a gene; V was cut back by 2 bases and J by 13 bases. Germline CDR1 is DFQATT and CDR2 is SNEGSKA (reference sequence). The CDR3: CSARYERGVARYF. DNA of the CDR3: TGCAGTGCTAGATACGAGCGGGGGGTTGCAAGGTACTTC.

The V gene is TRBV9, the J gene TRBJ1-1; D gene ambiguous. V gave up 3 bases and J gave up 4 bases, with 13 bases separating them. Germline V gives CDR1 SGDLS, CDR2 YYNGEE. The CDR3 is 14 residues long. The DNA for the CDR3 is TGTGCCAGCAGCGGCGTGAGTCGTGCCACTGAAGCTTTCTTT. It encodes CASSGVSRATEAFF.

The genes are TRBV6-1 and TRBJ1-1, with 7 nucleotides matching TRBD1. The junction had 4 bases not matched to a gene; V was cut back by 7 bases and J by 2 bases. The germline CDR1 and CDR2 sequences are MNHNS and SASEGT. This CDR3 region has 13 residues. The CDR3 region is CASMGTANTEAFF. CDR3 nucleotide sequence: TGTGCCAGCATGGGGACAGCTAACACTGAAGCTTTCTTT.

Ten or more counts support this clonotype. This rearrangement joins TRBV11-2 to TRBJ1-6; no definite D call. This CDR3 region has 15 residues. V gave up 0 bases and J gave up 9 bases, with 12 bases separating them. Germline CDR1 SGHAT, CDR2 FQNNGV. CDR3 sequence reads: CASSLDAELSSPLHF. CDR3 bases: TGTGCCAGCAGCTTAGATGCAGAATTGAGTTCACCCCTCCACTTT.

The chain combines TRBV20-1 with TRBJ1-2; perhaps TRBD1 as D (5 bases). This CDR3 region has 15 residues. V lost 0 bases, J lost 7 bases, and 18 bases lay in between. Germline CDR1 reads DFQATT; CDR2 reads SNEGSKA (reference sequence). The CDR3 sequence is CSAREWGGLYGGYTF. CDR3 in DNA: TGCAGTGCTAGAGAATGGGGGGGGTTATACGGTGGCTACACCTTC.

The chain couples TRBV5-1 to TRBJ1-2, with 12 bases identical to TRBD1. The CDR3 extends over 19 amino acids. The germline gives CDR1 SGHRS, CDR2 YFSETQ. V was pared by 4 bases and J by 0 bases, with 13 bases of the junction left unmatched. This chain's CDR3 is CASSLPRGTGGNPNYGYTF. The CDR3 DNA is TGCGCCAGCAGCCTCCCCCGAGGGACAGGGGGCAACCCTAACTATGGCTACACCTTC. The variable domain in full, with the rest retrieved from reference TRBV5-1 and TRBJ1-2, is KAGVTQTPRYLIKTRGQQVTLSCSPISGHRSVSWYQQTPGQGLQFLFEYFSETQRNKGNFPGRFSGRQFSNSRSEMNVSTLELGDSALYLCASSLPRGTGGNPNYGYTFGSGTRLTVV.

In this sample, this clonotype turned up many times. V gene TRBV20-1 combines with J gene TRBJ1-5, with no clear D. V was cut by 0 bases and J by 0 bases, with 9 bases left in between. The CDR3 covers 15 residues. CDR1 is DFQATT and CDR2 is SNEGSKA in the germline V gene (reference sequence). The CDR3 coding sequence is TGCAGTGCTAGAGATTTGACGGATAGCAATCAGCCCCAGCATTTT. It specifies CSARDLTDSNQPQHF.

The gene calls are TRBV20-1 and TRBJ1-2; D unclear. This CDR3 comprises 11 residues. The germline gives CDR1 DFQATT, CDR2 SNEGSKA (reference sequence). V lost 6 bases to trimming and J lost 4 bases, with 9 bases between them. CDR3 in amino acids: CSAPTAYGYTF. CDR3 bases: TGCAGTGCCCCGACGGCCTATGGCTACACCTTC.

This clonotype was observed at least ten times. The chain combines TRBV24-1 with TRBJ2-2; 11 bases match TRBD1. Germline CDR1 and CDR2: KGHDR and SFDVKD. The CDR3 has 16 amino acids. V lost 3 bases to trimming and J lost 4 bases; unmatched junction nucleotides: 3. The CDR3 region is CATSDTGTGGTGELFF. CDR3 nucleotide sequence: TGTGCCACCAGTGATACCGGGACAGGGGGCACCGGGGAGCTGTTTTTT.

This clonotype has more than one count but fewer than ten. A much larger clone is a single base away; this may be a read error. The V gene is TRBV19, the J gene TRBJ1-5; the match to TRBD1 covers 8 bases. V lost 5 bases and J lost 0; bases outside the gene matches: 6. The V gene's germline CDR1 is LNHDA and CDR2 SQIVND (reference sequence). This CDR3 comprises 16 residues. The CDR3 reads CASSAQGGYSNQPQHF. CDR3 nucleotide sequence: TGTGCCAGTAGTGCACAGGGGGGCTATAGCAATCAGCCCCAGCATTTT. Drawing the rest from reference TRBV19 and TRBJ1-5, the complete variable domain is DGGITQSPKYLFRKEGQNVTLSCEQNLNHDAMYWYRQDPGQGLRLIYYSQIVNDFQKGDIAEGYSVSREKKESFPLTVTSAQKNPTAFYLCASSAQGGYSNQPQHFGDGTRLSIL.

The rearrangement joins TRBV12-3 or TRBV12-4 to TRBJ2-6, with TRBD1 identical over 7 bases. The ends lost 3 bases at V and 12 bases at J; junction bases unmatched: 2. The CDR3 spans 12 residues. CDR3 DNA: TGTGCCAGCAGTTTCCGGGACAGCGTCCTGACTTTC. Protein: CASSFRDSVLTF.

The genes are TRBV29-1 and TRBJ2-5; no definite D call. The CDR3 is 11 amino acids. Germline V gene data show CDR1 as SQVTM and CDR2 as ANQGSEA. The V end lost 6 bases, the J end lost 5 bases, and 10 bases lay between the germline ends. The CDR3 DNA reads TGCAGCGTCTCTTGGACGGAGACCCAGTACTTC. Translation gives CSVSWTETQYF.

As DNA, the CDR3 is TGTGCCAGCAGTGGGGGCCTCCCGGGCCATGAGCAGTTCTTC. It codes for CASSGGLPGHEQFF. V gene TRBV2 combines with J gene TRBJ2-1, with D tentatively TRBD1 (5 bases). Per the germline V gene, CDR1 is SNHLY and CDR2 is FYNNEI. Trimming removed 4 bases at V and 8 bases at J, with 15 bases between. The CDR3 loop spans 14 amino acids.

The chain combines TRBV10-3 with TRBJ2-2; a possible D gene is TRBD1 (5 bases). CDR3 size: 16 residues. CDR1 is ENHRY and CDR2 is SYGVKD in the germline V gene. V was clipped by 0 bases and J by 4 bases, with 12 bases between them. CDR3 DNA: TGTGCCATCAGTGAGTCGGCAGGGTCGAGCACCGGGGAGCTGTTTTTT. Its translation: CAISESAGSSTGELFF.

V is TRBV2 and J is TRBJ2-2, with D tentatively TRBD2 (5 bases). The CDR3 spans 14 residues. Germline CDR1 is SNHLY and CDR2 is FYNNEI. Trimming cost V 6 bases and J 6 bases, with 14 bases left between them. The CDR3 spells CASREVLGAGELFF. CDR3 sequence (DNA): TGTGCCAGCAGAGAGGTCCTCGGGGCCGGGGAGCTGTTTTTT.

The gene calls are TRBV19 and TRBJ2-7; 8 bases map to TRBD2. Germline V gene sequence: CDR1 LNHDA, CDR2 SQIVND (reference sequence). J was trimmed by 7 bases and V by 5 bases; bases with no gene match: 16. The CDR3 is made up of 16 amino acids. The CDR3 DNA follows: TGTGCCAGTAGTGCCACCCTGGGAAGCGGGAGAAGAGAGCAGTACTTC. It is translated as CASSATLGSGRREQYF.

As regards this clonotype: Given a much more abundant clone one base away, this may be a read error. This sequence joins TRBV6-6 and TRBJ1-2; 7 nucleotides agree with TRBD1. The germline gives CDR1 MNHNY, CDR2 SVGAGI (reference sequence). CDR3 length: 15 residues. The CDR3 nucleotides are TGTACCAGCAGTTACCGCGACAGGGAAGGGGATGGCTACACCTTC. Its translation: CTSSYRDREGDGYTF.

The chain combines TRBV9 with TRBJ2-3; possible D gene TRBD1, 5 bases. This CDR3 has 14 residues. CDR1 is SGDLS and CDR2 is YYNGEE in the germline V gene. V lost 0 bases and J lost 6, with 11 bases in between. For the CDR3, the DNA is TGTGCCAGCAGCGTAGAAGGGGCGGTCGATACGCAGTATTTT. Amino acids: CASSVEGAVDTQYF.

The CDR3 DNA reads as TGTGCCACCAGTGTCCTACAGGGGCCCGAAGCTTTCTTT. Its translation: CATSVLQGPEAFF. V is TRBV24-1 and J is TRBJ1-1; 7 bases are a match to TRBD1. The length of the CDR3 is 13 residues. The germline gives CDR1 KGHDR, CDR2 SFDVKD. Trimming removed 5 bases from V and 8 bases from J; junction bases left unmatched: 7.

This clonotype was picked up many times. The genes are TRBV2 and TRBJ2-2; the D gene is possibly TRBD1 (6 bases). The V gene's germline CDR1 is SNHLY and CDR2 FYNNEI. V was trimmed by 5 bases and J by 8 bases, leaving 18 bases between them. The CDR3 is made up of 15 amino acids. The CDR3 here is CASSSGQVAPGELFF. Here the CDR3 DNA reads TGTGCCAGCAGTTCGGGACAAGTTGCTCCGGGGGAGCTGTTTTTT.

This clonotype appeared many times. V usage is TRBV20-1 and J usage is TRBJ1-2; 7 positions agree with TRBD1. The CDR3 has 14 residues. After removal of 6 bases from V and 5 bases from J, the junction contained 12 bases not matched to a gene. Per germline, CDR1 DFQATT and CDR2 SNEGSKA (reference sequence). Here the CDR3 reads CSARFRDRRYGYTF. The DNA for the CDR3 is TGCAGTGCGAGATTCCGGGACAGACGATATGGCTACACCTTC.